The subject of this entry is one TCR beta chain. The same CDR3 also results from other DNA sequences found in this sample. This entry belongs to a study of blood T cell repertoires in COVID-19. The trim removed 0 bases at V and 3 bases at J, leaving 3 bases unmatched. CDR3 size: 15 residues. CDR1 is SGHTA, CDR2 FQGTGA, per germline. TCRdb keeps only in-frame clones here, not all; method: immunoSEQ multiplex PCR. The data contain about 180,000 clones, 87% of them singletons. This receptor was taken from a woman aged 45-60 years with acute or convalescent COVID-19. This chain uses TRBV7-3 with TRBJ2-3; 7 bases match TRBD2. Sequencing was done on a sample of peripheral blood. The CDR3 coding sequence is TGTGCCAGCAGCTTAACGGCGGGGGTGACAGATACGCAGTATTTT. It encodes CASSLTAGVTDTQYF.